The 30 T cell receptor beta chains given below trace back to one sample, sequenced in a study of neurological immune-mediated disorders. TCRdb re-derived calls from the 5' RACE reads in MiXCR, one entry per CDR3 protein. The sample holds about 39,000 distinct CDR3 sequences; less than 9% are singletons and the top ten take about 6%. Sample: CD4+ T cells from blood. The receptors originated from a man over 45 in good health.

The chain combines TRBV7-2 with TRBJ2-2, with D perhaps given as TRBD1 or TRBD2 (6 bases each). This CDR3 has 18 amino acids. Germline V gene data show CDR1 as SGHTA and CDR2 as FQGNSA. V was pared by 3 bases and J by 4 bases, with 21 bases between. The CDR3: CASSFPLYGGVGTGELFF. CDR3 bases: TGTGCCAGCAGCTTTCCTCTGTACGGGGGCGTCGGCACCGGGGAGCTGTTTTTT.

This clonotype was seen many times. The genes are TRBV7-9 and TRBJ2-2; 9 positions match TRBD1. The CDR3 loop spans 18 amino acids. Looked up from germline, CDR1 is SEHNR and CDR2 is FQNEAQ (reference sequence). V was pared by 7 bases and J by 6 bases, with 18 bases of the junction left unmatched. CDR3 protein: CASTHAGTGGANPGELFF. CDR3 nucleotide sequence: TGTGCCAGCACCCACGCGGGTACAGGGGGCGCGAATCCCGGGGAGCTGTTTTTT.

This clonotype has ten or more counts. V is TRBV20-1 and J is TRBJ2-7; D might be TRBD1 (6 bases). The CDR3 has 16 residues. CDR1 and CDR2 (germline): DFQATT, SNEGSKA (reference sequence). Deletions cut 4 bases from V and 4 bases from J, with 23 bases between. CDR3 residues: CSANEVATGRMYEQYF. The CDR3, as DNA: TGCAGTGCTAACGAGGTGGCAACAGGGCGGATGTACGAGCAGTACTTC.

CDR3 amino acids: CASRDRGTGQPQHF. The CDR3, as DNA: TGTGCCAGCAGAGATAGGGGCACCGGTCAGCCCCAGCATTTT. This chain connects TRBV7-6 to TRBJ1-5, with D tentatively TRBD1 (5 bases). The V end was cut by 6 bases, the J end by 6 bases, with 15 bases between. Germline CDR1 is SGHVS and CDR2 is FNYEAQ. The CDR3 length is 14 residues.

This clonotype was found many times. This rearrangement joins TRBV14 to TRBJ2-1; TRBD2 agrees at 13 bases. The CDR3 contains 15 residues. Germline loops: CDR1 SGHDN, CDR2 FVKESK. Germline trimming cut 4 bases from V and 8 bases from J; bases unmatched to any gene: 5. CDR3 nucleotides: TGTGCCAGCAGCCCCCGACTAGCGGGAGGATATGAGCAGTTCTTC. It is translated as CASSPRLAGGYEQFF.

The chain joins TRBV5-4 to TRBJ2-3; 7 bases align to TRBD1. The assigned J gene may be wrong: the sequence end matches TRBJ1-5 better. There are 14 residues in the CDR3. Germline values: CDR1 SGHNT, CDR2 YYREEE (reference sequence). DNA of the CDR3: TGTGCCAGCAGCCCGACAGGGTTGGGAGATACGCAGCATTTT. This codes for CASSPTGLGDTQHF.

This clonotype was seen at least ten times. The chain uses TRBV5-5 and TRBJ1-5; D is perhaps TRBD1 (6 bases). CDR1 and CDR2 (germline): SGHKS, YYEKEE (reference sequence). The CDR3 totals 18 residues. With 4 bases removed from V and 3 bases from J, the gap between germline ends came to 23 bases. The CDR3 sequence is CASSGEGEGETFNQPQHF. The CDR3 DNA reads as TGTGCCAGCAGCGGAGAGGGGGAGGGGGAGACGTTCAATCAGCCCCAGCATTTT.

This clonotype has at least ten counts. This sequence joins TRBV20-1 and TRBJ2-7, with D possibly being TRBD2 (6 bases). With 5 bases removed from V and 3 bases from J, the gap between germline ends came to 8 bases. The germline CDR1 and CDR2 sequences are DFQATT and SNEGSKA (reference sequence). The CDR3 has 11 residues. CDR3 coding DNA: TGCAGTGCTGGGACTGGCTACGAGCAGTACTTC. Its translation is CSAGTGYEQYF.

This clonotype was counted at least ten times. This chain joins TRBV3-1 and TRBJ1-5; D call uncertain. CDR3 length: 15 amino acids. Germline values: CDR1 LGHDT, CDR2 YNNKEL (reference sequence). The V end was cut by 1 base, the J end by 2 bases, with 9 bases between. DNA of the CDR3: TGTGCCAGCAGCCAAGGAGGGTCCCGCAATCAGCCCCAGCATTTT. Translated, it gives CASSQGGSRNQPQHF. Drawing the rest from reference TRBV3-1 and TRBJ1-5, the complete variable domain is DTAVSQTPKYLVTQMGNDKSIKCEQNLGHDTMYWYKQDSKKFLKIMFSYNNKELIINETVPNRFSPKSPDKAHLNLHINSLELGDSAVYFCASSQGGSRNQPQHFGDGTRLSIL.

Ten or more counts support this clonotype. The chain uses TRBV29-1 and TRBJ2-3, with D perhaps given as TRBD1 or TRBD2 (5 bases each). CDR3 length: 14 amino acids. Trimming shortened V by 4 bases and J by 6 bases, and 17 bases separated the two germline ends. Germline assignment: CDR1 SQVTM and CDR2 ANQGSEA. The CDR3 DNA reads as TGCAGCGTTGCCCATGTTGGGACCACCGATACGCAGTATTTT. Amino acid sequence: CSVAHVGTTDTQYF.

This clonotype was detected ten times or more. This chain joins TRBV4-3 and TRBJ2-3; D is perhaps TRBD1 (5 bases). V dropped 0 bases and J dropped 6 bases, with 10 bases sitting between them. CDR3 size: 14 residues. The germline V gene has CDR1 LGHNA and CDR2 YSLEER. The DNA of the CDR3 is TGCGCCAGCAGCCAAGATACCAGGGCGGATACGCAGTATTTT. Translated, it gives CASSQDTRADTQYF.

This clonotype was recorded at least ten times. The rearrangement links TRBV20-1 to TRBJ2-1; 14 bases agree with TRBD2. Germline CDR1 and CDR2: DFQATT and SNEGSKA (reference sequence). After removal of 1 base from V and 8 bases from J, the junction contained 4 bases not matched to a gene. The CDR3 length is 15 residues. In DNA, the CDR3 is TGCAGTGCTAGAGCAAGACTAGCGGGAGGGTATGAGCAGTTCTTC. Translating gives CSARARLAGGYEQFF.

This clonotype was detected many times. The V gene is TRBV7-2, the J gene TRBJ2-1; 7 bases map to TRBD1. The germline V gene has CDR1 SGHTA and CDR2 FQGNSA. The CDR3 contains 18 residues. V trimming: 3 bases; J trimming: 0 bases; junction bases outside the gene matches: 11. The CDR3 nucleotides read TGTGCCAGCAGCTTCCCTTCGAACAGGGGCAGCTCCTACAATGAGCAGTTCTTC. As protein: CASSFPSNRGSSYNEQFF.

This clonotype was seen at least ten times. The V and J genes are TRBV7-2 and TRBJ1-4; TRBD1 is a possible D gene (6 bases). V was clipped by 5 bases and J by 5 bases, with 18 bases between them. CDR3 length: 16 amino acids. Germline CDR1 is SGHTA and CDR2 is FQGNSA. CDR3 bases: TGTGCCAGCAGCCCGAGAGGTGGGACAAGGAATGAAAAACTGTTTTTT. Translated: CASSPRGGTRNEKLFF.

This clonotype came up many times. This rearrangement joins TRBV6-5 to TRBJ2-1, with D perhaps TRBD1 (6 bases). This CDR3 has 14 amino acids. The V gene's germline CDR1 is MNHEY and CDR2 SVGAGI. The V gene lost 4 bases and the J gene lost 9 bases, with 16 bases spanning the gap. CDR3 coding DNA: TGTGCCAGCAGTTTTAGGCAGGGGTGGGGTGAGCAGTTCTTC. It is translated as CASSFRQGWGEQFF.

This clonotype was observed many times. The chain couples TRBV12-3 or TRBV12-4 to TRBJ2-7, with D perhaps TRBD2 (6 bases). This CDR3 is built from 16 residues. Trimming took off 6 bases at V and 3 bases at J, with 21 bases between the two ends. The CDR3 protein is CASSPHLADSIYEQYF. The CDR3 bases are TGTGCCAGCAGCCCCCACTTAGCGGATAGTATCTACGAGCAGTACTTC.

At least ten counts were recorded for this clonotype. This rearrangement joins TRBV20-1 to TRBJ2-7, with 13 bases fitting TRBD2. The CDR3 is made up of 17 amino acids. From germline, CDR1 is DFQATT and CDR2 SNEGSKA (reference sequence). Trimming took 0 bases from V and 2 from J; bases not matched to a gene: 7. CDR3 nucleotides: TGCAGTGCTAGAGAACGGACTAGCGGGAGCCTCCCCTACGAGCAGTACTTC. Translating it yields CSARERTSGSLPYEQYF.

Ten or more counts support this clonotype. This chain links TRBV5-1 with TRBJ2-3, with 8 bases matching TRBD1. V shed 0 bases, J shed 4 bases, and the junction held 1 base outside the gene matches. Germline CDR1 reads SGHRS; CDR2 reads YFSETQ. The CDR3 spans 14 residues. CDR3 loop: CASSLETGADTQYF. The CDR3 nucleotides are TGCGCCAGCAGCTTGGAGACAGGGGCAGATACGCAGTATTTT.

Ten or more counts support this clonotype. The chain uses TRBV28 and TRBJ2-3; 7 nucleotides match TRBD2. CDR1 MDHEN and CDR2 SYDVKM come from the germline V gene. The CDR3 has 13 amino acids. V shed 3 bases, J shed 9 bases, and the junction held 6 bases outside the gene matches. CDR3 in DNA: TGTGCCAGCAGTTTGGTGGCTAGCGGAACGCAGTATTTT. Translating it yields CASSLVASGTQYF. The variable domain in full, completed from reference TRBV28 and TRBJ2-3, reads DVKVTQSSRYLVKRTGEKVFLECVQDMDHENMFWYRQDPGLGLRLIYFSYDVKMKEKGDIPEGYSVSREKKERFSLILESASTNQTSMYLCASSLVASGTQYFGPGTRLTVL.

This clonotype was counted at least ten times. This chain uses TRBV7-9 with TRBJ2-6, with no clear D. CDR1 and CDR2 from the germline V gene are SEHNR and FQNEAQ (reference sequence). The CDR3 length is 16 residues. The V end was cut by 4 bases, the J end by 0 bases, with 10 bases between. The CDR3 loop is CASSSRSYSGANVLTF. In nucleotides, the CDR3 is TGTGCCAGCAGCTCAAGGTCCTACTCTGGGGCCAACGTCCTGACTTTC.

The sample holds many counts of this clonotype. CDR3 in amino acids: CSAHTSGGISYNEQFF. CDR3 DNA sequence: TGCAGTGCCCACACTAGCGGGGGCATATCCTACAATGAGCAGTTCTTC. The chain links TRBV20-1 to TRBJ2-1, with 11 bases fitting TRBD2. V dropped 6 bases and J dropped 1; count of bases not matched to a gene: 8. The germline gives CDR1 DFQATT, CDR2 SNEGSKA (reference sequence). The CDR3 has 16 amino acids.

Concerning this clonotype: With a much larger clone just one base away, this may be a read error. This chain connects TRBV20-1 to TRBJ2-2; D not resolved. Germline V lookup: CDR1 DFQATT, CDR2 SNEGSKA (reference sequence). This CDR3 is built from 14 residues. CDR3 nucleotides: TGCAGTGCTAACGCCCGGATTAACACCGTGGAGCTGTTTTTT. The encoded protein is CSANARINTVELFF.

This clonotype was observed at least ten times. The V gene is TRBV29-1, the J gene TRBJ2-7; D is ambiguous. The germline gives CDR1 SQVTM, CDR2 ANQGSEA. V lost 7 bases, J lost 3 bases, and 13 bases lay in between. This CDR3 comprises 12 residues. The CDR3 sequence is CSGGAANYEQYF. The CDR3 DNA follows: TGCAGCGGGGGTGCCGCCAACTACGAGCAGTACTTC.

This clonotype was recorded at least ten times. The CDR3 region has the DNA TGTGCCAGCAGTGGTAGGGGTAGCGGGAGGGCCGGGACCTACAATGAGCAGTTCTTC. This sequence encodes CASSGRGSGRAGTYNEQFF. The chain recombines TRBV2 with TRBJ2-1, with 11 bases that match TRBD2. The CDR3 sequence is 19 residues long. The germline V gene has CDR1 SNHLY and CDR2 FYNNEI. V gave up 4 bases and J gave up 2 bases; unmatched junction bases: 13.

This clonotype was recorded at least ten times. The V and J genes are TRBV12-3 or TRBV12-4 and TRBJ2-2; TRBD1 matches 9 bases. With 7 bases clipped from V and 8 bases from J, the junction kept 5 bases outside the gene matches. The CDR3 runs to 13 residues. CDR3 DNA sequence: TGTGCCAGCAATGACAGGGGGAGAGGGGAGCTGTTTTTT. This translates into CASNDRGRGELFF.

This clonotype came up many times. Sequence at one end of the junction differs from germline and may be a read error. The rearrangement links TRBV4-2 to TRBJ2-3; 9 nucleotides match TRBD2. The V gene's germline CDR1 is LGHNA and CDR2 YNFKEQ. The CDR3 spans 16 residues. CDR3 in DNA: TGCGCCAGCAGCCAACGGACTAGCGCTGGCACAGATACGCAGTATTTT. Residues: CASSQRTSAGTDTQYF.

This clonotype was found many times. V and J are TRBV5-6 and TRBJ2-1, with 7 bases identical to TRBD2. V lost 0 bases, J lost 3 bases, and 15 bases stayed unmatched. The length of the CDR3 is 19 residues. The germline V gene encodes CDR1 SGHDT and CDR2 YYEEEE. DNA of the CDR3: TGTGCCAGCAGCTTGGAGGGCCTAGGGTTGAAGCGGGGCTACAATGAGCAGTTCTTC. Translation: CASSLEGLGLKRGYNEQFF.

This clonotype appeared many times. Here the CDR3 reads CSARGTGTTDYEQYF. The CDR3 DNA reads as TGCAGTGCTAGAGGAACCGGGACTACCGACTACGAGCAGTACTTC. The rearrangement uses TRBV20-1 and TRBJ2-7, with 7 bases that match TRBD2. Per germline, CDR1 DFQATT and CDR2 SNEGSKA (reference sequence). V shed 1 base, J shed 3 bases, and the junction held 9 bases outside the gene matches. The CDR3 loop spans 15 amino acids.

This clonotype was found many times. The J gene is TRBJ2-7, the V gene TRBV6-2 or TRBV6-3, with 8 positions matching TRBD2. The trim removed 2 bases at V and 0 bases at J, leaving 6 bases unmatched. The CDR3 loop spans 16 amino acids. The germline V gene encodes CDR1 MNHEY and CDR2 SVGEGT. CDR3: CASSYGLASSSYEQYF. CDR3 DNA: TGTGCCAGCAGTTACGGACTAGCCTCATCCTCCTACGAGCAGTACTTC.

This clonotype occurred many times. This chain uses TRBV6-5 with TRBJ2-2; D is possibly TRBD2 (5 bases). Germline lookup yields CDR1 MNHEY and CDR2 SVGAGI. Trimming shortened V by 7 bases and J by 3 bases, and 6 bases separated the two germline ends. This CDR3 comprises 12 residues. CDR3 loop: CASNGDTGELFF. CDR3 coding DNA: TGTGCCAGCAACGGGGACACCGGGGAGCTGTTTTTT.